Below, 22 T cell receptor beta chains from the same sample are listed, as sequenced in a study of T cell responses to AZD1222 COVID-19 vaccine. Sequencing used immunoSEQ multiplex PCR; TCRdb keeps in-frame clones, though not all of them. The data show over 110,000 clones, 90% to 95% seen once. The sequences come from peripheral blood, collected on day 0 of AZD1222 vaccination. The source is an adult in good health.

This clone was detected once. The chain employs TRBV15 and TRBJ2-4, with 7 bases that match TRBD1. This CDR3 has 23 residues. CDR1 and CDR2 (germline): LNHNV, YYDKDF (reference sequence). V lost 1 base to trimming and J lost 0 bases; unmatched junction nucleotides: 24. CDR3 protein: CATSRAWDSDRIADILAKNIQYF. The DNA for the CDR3 is TGTGCCACCAGCAGAGCCTGGGACAGTGACAGGATTGCTGACATTCTAGCCAAAAACATTCAGTACTTC. Full variable domain (outside the CDR3, taken from reference TRBV15 and TRBJ2-4): DAMVIQNPRYQVTQFGKPVTLSCSQTLNHNVMYWYQQKSSQAPKLLFHYYDKDFNNEADTPDNFQSRRPNTSFCFLDIRSPGLGDTAMYLCATSRAWDSDRIADILAKNIQYFGAGTRLSVL.

V gene TRBV19 combines with J gene TRBJ2-6; a weak D match, TRBD1 (5 bases). The CDR3 runs to 16 residues. CDR1 and CDR2 (germline): LNHDA, SQIVND (reference sequence). V lost 10 bases, J lost 2 bases, and 18 bases lay in between. The CDR3 loop reads CATRALRDTGANVLTF. The DNA for the CDR3 is TGTGCCACCCGAGCCCTCAGGGATACTGGGGCCAACGTCCTGACTTTC. Drawing the rest from reference TRBV19 and TRBJ2-6, the complete variable domain is DGGITQSPKYLFRKEGQNVTLSCEQNLNHDAMYWYRQDPGQGLRLIYYSQIVNDFQKGDIAEGYSVSREKKESFPLTVTSAQKNPTAFYLCATRALRDTGANVLTFGAGSRLTVL.

The genes are TRBV3-1 (or the pseudogene TRBV3-2) and TRBJ2-2; D is ambiguous. Trimming took 0 bases from V and 11 from J, leaving 19 bases between them. The CDR3 runs 16 residues. Per germline, CDR1 LGHDT and CDR2 YNNKEL (reference sequence). CDR3 sequence: CASSQDLGAVGGELFF. Written as DNA, the CDR3 is TGTGCCAGCAGCCAAGATCTTGGCGCGGTGGGTGGTGAGCTGTTTTTT.

The chain links TRBV29-1 to TRBJ2-1; possibly TRBD2 for D (6 bases). The CDR3 is made up of 12 amino acids. V lost 4 bases to trimming and J lost 6 bases, with 10 bases between them. Germline V gene lookup returns CDR1 SQVTM and CDR2 ANQGSEA. In DNA form, the CDR3 reads TGCAGCGTTGGGCCCGGGGGCAATGAGCAGTTCTTC. Amino acid sequence: CSVGPGGNEQFF.

The chain recombines TRBV6-2 or TRBV6-3 with TRBJ2-7, with D unclear. CDR1 MNHEY and CDR2 SVGEGT come from the germline V gene. Trimming took 2 bases from V and 3 from J, leaving 8 bases between them. CDR3 size: 13 residues. DNA for the CDR3: TGTGCCAGCAGTTACGCGCCTAACTACGAGCAGTACTTC. It specifies CASSYAPNYEQYF.

In this sample, this clone turned up once. The J gene is TRBJ1-5, the V gene TRBV12-5; 7 nucleotides match TRBD1. Germline CDR1 LGHNT, CDR2 FRNRAP. The trim removed 0 bases at V and 7 bases at J, leaving 12 bases unmatched. The CDR3 has 17 amino acids. CDR3 amino acids: CASGLVLGTGDRQPQHF. The CDR3 DNA is TGTGCTAGTGGTTTGGTACTAGGTACAGGGGATCGGCAGCCCCAGCATTTT.

The chain has TRBV2 and TRBJ1-6; TRBD1 might be the D (5 bases). The V and J ends lost 5 bases and 9 bases respectively, with 8 bases between them. Germline CDR1 reads SNHLY; CDR2 reads FYNNEI. The CDR3 extends over 12 amino acids. This chain's CDR3 is CASSPQVSPLHF. The CDR3 DNA is TGTGCCAGCAGTCCACAGGTTTCACCCCTCCACTTT.

V is TRBV5-1 and J is TRBJ1-5; a possible D gene is TRBD1 (6 bases). Germline CDR1 SGHRS, CDR2 YFSETQ. The CDR3 contains 15 residues. V was shortened by 2 bases and J by 6 bases, with 15 bases between the two germline ends. CDR3 loop: CASSFGGNPAQPQHF. CDR3 nucleotide sequence: TGCGCCAGCAGCTTCGGGGGCAATCCGGCTCAGCCCCAGCATTTT.

The chain is built from TRBV6-5 and TRBJ2-7; D gene uncertain. The CDR3 contains 15 residues. Germline loops: CDR1 MNHEY, CDR2 SVGAGI. Deletions cut 1 base from V and 2 bases from J, with 12 bases between. The CDR3 sequence is CASSYWAGPTYEQYF. As DNA, the CDR3 is TGTGCCAGCAGTTACTGGGCAGGTCCTACCTACGAGCAGTACTTC.

CDR3 in DNA: TGTGCCAGCAGTTCGGCTGGAAACACCATATATTTT. This encodes CASSSAGNTIYF. V is TRBV6-5 and J is TRBJ1-3; D is undetermined. This CDR3 contains 12 residues. Trimming pared 4 bases from V and 2 bases from J, leaving 3 bases between. CDR1 is MNHEY, CDR2 SVGAGI, per germline.

This chain links TRBV20-1 with TRBJ2-7, with TRBD2 matching over 9 bases. The length of the CDR3 is 14 residues. After removal of 3 bases from V and 2 bases from J, the junction contained 5 bases not matched to a gene. The germline gives CDR1 DFQATT, CDR2 SNEGSKA (reference sequence). The CDR3 coding sequence is TGCAGTGCTAGTAAGACTAGCGGACCCTACGAGCAGTACTTC. Protein: CSASKTSGPYEQYF.

This clone was counted a single time. This chain links TRBV4-1 with TRBJ1-5, with TRBD1 as a possible D gene (6 bases). The germline V gene has CDR1 MGHRA and CDR2 YSYEKL. The CDR3 is made up of 15 amino acids. Trimming cost V 2 bases and J 1 base, with 9 bases left between them. CDR3 protein: CASSQPTGSNQPQHF. The CDR3 coding sequence is TGCGCCAGCAGCCAACCTACAGGGAGCAATCAGCCCCAGCATTTT.

This clone was seen once. The rearrangement links TRBV5-4 to TRBJ1-2, with D perhaps matching TRBD1 (6 bases). Germline V CDR1 and CDR2: SGHNT, YYREEE (reference sequence). The CDR3 is 15 amino acids. V shed 0 bases and J shed 7 bases, with 16 bases lying between them. Here the CDR3 DNA reads TGTGCCAGCAGCTTGGCCCCCCAGGGGCTTTTTGGCTACACCTTC. Translation gives CASSLAPQGLFGYTF.

The rearrangement uses TRBV4-3 and TRBJ1-4, with D hard to call. The V gene lost 2 bases and the J gene lost 7 bases, with 14 bases spanning the gap. The CDR3 sequence is 15 residues long. The germline V gene encodes CDR1 LGHNA and CDR2 YSLEER. In DNA, the CDR3 is TGCGCCAGCAGCCAATCACCTTCCTCGGGTGAAAAACTGTTTTTT. This sequence encodes CASSQSPSSGEKLFF.

CDR3 DNA: TGTGCCAGCAGCTTTGTTTCAGAGACTGAAGCTTTCTTT. Translation gives CASSFVSETEAFF. The genes are TRBV7-9 and TRBJ1-1, with D unresolved. In germline, CDR1 is SEHNR, CDR2 FQNEAQ (reference sequence). V lost 3 bases to trimming and J lost 5 bases, with 10 bases between them. The CDR3 consists of 13 residues.

V and J are TRBV23-1 and TRBJ1-1, with a tentative D call TRBD1 (5 bases). TRBV23-1 has ORF status, its function being uncertain. V gave up 1 base and J gave up 4 bases, with 7 bases separating them. CDR3 length equals 13 residues. CDR3 protein: CASSQLRGTEAFF. CDR3 coding DNA: TGCGCCAGCAGTCAATTGAGGGGCACTGAAGCTTTCTTT.

The V and J genes are TRBV9 and TRBJ2-3; D unclear. The germline V gene encodes CDR1 SGDLS and CDR2 YYNGEE. The CDR3 length is 13 residues. V was pared by 4 bases and J by 0 bases, with 6 bases between. The chain's CDR3 is CASSSASTDTQYF. The DNA for the CDR3 is TGTGCCAGCAGCTCCGCTAGCACAGATACGCAGTATTTT.

The gene calls are TRBV28 and TRBJ1-2, with D unclear. Germline values: CDR1 MDHEN, CDR2 SYDVKM. This CDR3 spans 11 amino acids. V lost 4 bases and J 6 bases, leaving 6 bases between the germline ends. CDR3 in DNA: TGTGCCAGCAGTTCATACAATGGCTACACCTTC. This encodes CASSSYNGYTF.

The rearrangement uses TRBV18 and TRBJ1-1; 9 nucleotides align to TRBD1. With 3 bases clipped from V and 6 bases from J, the junction kept 2 bases outside the gene matches. The CDR3 covers 13 residues. The germline V gene has CDR1 KGHSH and CDR2 LQKENI. CDR3 nucleotides: TGTGCCAGCTCACCGGGACAGGGAGCTGAAGCTTTCTTT. Encoded protein: CASSPGQGAEAFF.

The chain links TRBV19 to TRBJ2-2; maybe TRBD2 (5 bases). This CDR3 has 11 amino acids. V was trimmed by 7 bases and J by 7 bases, leaving 7 bases between them. Germline V gene sequence: CDR1 LNHDA, CDR2 SQIVND (reference sequence). The chain's CDR3 is CASTEGGELFF. CDR3 DNA: TGTGCCAGTACCGAGGGCGGGGAGCTGTTTTTT.

The V call is TRBV10-3, the J call TRBJ2-7, with D possibly being TRBD1 (6 bases). The CDR3 covers 13 residues. V shed 11 bases and J shed 5 bases, with 19 bases lying between them. Germline assignment: CDR1 ENHRY and CDR2 SYGVKD. The CDR3 loop reads CASEGEPPNEQYF. Written as DNA, the CDR3 is TGTGCCTCAGAGGGGGAGCCGCCGAACGAGCAGTACTTC.

V and J are TRBV7-8 and TRBJ2-3, with 11 nucleotides matching TRBD1. The germline V gene has CDR1 SGHVS and CDR2 FQNEAQ. This CDR3 has 15 amino acids. V gave up 5 bases and J gave up 3 bases; unmatched junction bases: 4. CDR3 sequence reads: CASSQDRGPTDTQYF. CDR3 coding DNA: TGTGCCAGCAGCCAGGACAGGGGGCCAACAGATACGCAGTATTTT. Combining the CDR3 with reference TRBV7-8 and TRBJ2-3 gives the whole variable domain GAGVSQSPRYKVAKRGQDVALRCDPISGHVSLFWYQQALGQGPEFLTYFQNEAQLDKSGLPSDRFFAERPEGSVSTLKIQRTQQEDSAVYLCASSQDRGPTDTQYFGPGTRLTVL.